This TCR beta chain was observed in a study of T cell repertoires in aging, cancer and after chemotherapy (dated by TCRdb to about 2019). General notes on the study: Six donor age groups were covered, ranging from 30 or younger up to 70 or older, and each group contained at least three individuals. TCR repertoires from healthy donor controls were recorded over periods of several months to years and showed clear clonal overlap between repeated samplings. About 8.3 million TCR reads were contained in the full dataset. The study profiled peripheral blood TCR beta repertoires from healthy donors and cancer patients to examine immunoaging and T cell reconstitution after chemotherapy. The cohort comprised 220 or so cancer patients, 94 with hematological and 124 with solid cancers, plus 95 healthy donors as a reference group.

Genomic DNA extracted from peripheral blood, rather than sorted cells or RNA, was used as the source for amplification of TCR beta rearrangements. Overall results and qualifications from the work: According to the authors, the repertoire data do not permit conclusions about immunological memory after chemotherapy. In both cancer cohorts, the median generation probability rose over the chemotherapy interval, which suggests that the repertoire was reconstituted through rebound thymic output. In healthy donors, the drop in TCR diversity with age came mainly from a loss of richness, whereas in cancer patients a loss of evenness also played a part. Significantly lower blood TCR diversity and higher clonality were observed in untreated patients with hematological or solid cancers than in age-matched healthy donors.

The count of this clonotype is one. The antigen this receptor binds is unknown. Within one base of it there is no much larger clone, and no base qualities were kept. Evidence from one read is weak. The CDR3 has 15 amino acids, counting the end cysteine and phenylalanine. CDR3 DNA is the only sequence kept; it has 45 bases, read in frame from the first base. Cut back by 0 bases and 5 bases, the V and J ends lie 16 bases apart. Sequences GTSNPN (CDR1) and SVGIG (CDR2) are obtained from the germline V gene (reference sequence). Rearranged TRB sequences spanning V, D and J segments were amplified by multiplex touch-down PCR using a mixed TRB-A/B primer pool. Illumina adapters and sample indices were attached to the amplicons in two consecutive PCR reactions using Phusion HS II polymerase. The amplicons were purified from gel with the NucleoSpin Gel and PCR Clean-up kit and then assessed with Qubit and an Agilent 2100 Bioanalyzer. Libraries were sequenced on an Illumina MiSeq using 600-cycle, single-indexed, paired-end runs. In the paper's pipeline: MiXCR versions 2.12 and 3.0.5 were used to process TRB sequences. A clone was defined as each unique CDR3 nucleotide sequence, and only productive sequences supported by at least two reads were kept. Repertoire metrics included Shannon diversity, evenness, clonality (one minus evenness), and alpha-parameterized diversity profiles from alpha 0 to 5. The IGoR algorithm was used to compute generation probabilities of clones in paired pre- and post-chemotherapy samples. In-frame beta chains were kept once TCRdb had trimmed the public reads at Q25 with fastp and called clones with MiXCR. Records with the same CDR3 protein are collapsed into one entry carrying the most frequent genes and DNA. TCRdb assigned the V and J calls; the authors' analysis was not used. The sample table lists approximately 10,000 distinct CDR3 sequences, 35% to 50% of them with a count of one. The ten largest clones take up roughly 7.4% of the sample.

The sequence was collected from a human donor in good health. The sequencing input was blood. The chain was built from TRBV30 and TRBJ1-1, with no confident D gene call. CDR3 protein: CAWSVAVGRRTEAFF. The nucleotide sequence reads as follows: TGTGCCTGGAGTGTAGCCGTTGGGAGGAGGACTGAAGCTTTCTTT. Reference TRBV30 and TRBJ1-1 genes cover what lies past the CDR3, so the full variable domain is SQTIHQWPATLVQPVGSPLSLECTVEGTSNPNLYWYRQAAGRGLQLLFYSVGIGQISSEVPQNLSASRPQDRQFILSSKKLLLSDSGFYLCAWSVAVGRRTEAFFGQGTRLTVV.